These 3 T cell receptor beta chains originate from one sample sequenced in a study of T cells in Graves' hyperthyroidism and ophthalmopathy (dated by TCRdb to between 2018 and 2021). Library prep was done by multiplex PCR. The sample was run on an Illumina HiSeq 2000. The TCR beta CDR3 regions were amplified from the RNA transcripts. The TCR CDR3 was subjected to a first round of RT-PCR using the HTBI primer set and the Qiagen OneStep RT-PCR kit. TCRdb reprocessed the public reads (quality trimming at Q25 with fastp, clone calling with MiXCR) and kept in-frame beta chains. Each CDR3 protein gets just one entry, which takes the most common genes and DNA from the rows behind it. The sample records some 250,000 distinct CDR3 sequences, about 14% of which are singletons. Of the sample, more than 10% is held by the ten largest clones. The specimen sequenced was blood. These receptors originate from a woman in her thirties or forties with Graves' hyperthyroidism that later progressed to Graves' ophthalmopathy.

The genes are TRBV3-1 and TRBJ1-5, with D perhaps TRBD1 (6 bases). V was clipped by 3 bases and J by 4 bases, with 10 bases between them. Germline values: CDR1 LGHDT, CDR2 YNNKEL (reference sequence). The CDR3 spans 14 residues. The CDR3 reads CASSHRTENQPQHF. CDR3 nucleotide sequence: TGTGCCAGCAGCCACCGGACAGAGAATCAGCCCCAGCATTTT.

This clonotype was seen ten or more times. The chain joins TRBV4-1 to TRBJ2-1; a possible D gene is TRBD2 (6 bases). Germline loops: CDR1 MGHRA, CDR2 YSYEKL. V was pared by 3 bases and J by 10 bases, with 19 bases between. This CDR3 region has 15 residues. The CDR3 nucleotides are TGCGCCAGCAGCCAGCCGCCGGAGGGAATCCACGAGCAGTTCTTC. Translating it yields CASSQPPEGIHEQFF.

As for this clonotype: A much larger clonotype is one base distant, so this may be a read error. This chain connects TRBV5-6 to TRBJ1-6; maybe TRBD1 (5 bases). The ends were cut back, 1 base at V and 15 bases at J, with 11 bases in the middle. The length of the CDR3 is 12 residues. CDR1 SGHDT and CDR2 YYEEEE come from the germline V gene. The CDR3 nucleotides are TGTGCCAGCAGCTTGAGATCAGGGCTCCTCCACTTT. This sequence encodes CASSLRSGLLHF. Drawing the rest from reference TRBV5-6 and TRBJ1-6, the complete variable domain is DAGVTQSPTHLIKTRGQQVTLRCSPKSGHDTVSWYQQALGQGPQFIFQYYEEEERQRGNFPDRFSGHQFPNYSSELNVNALLLGDSALYLCASSLRSGLLHFGNGTRLTVT.